This TCR beta chain derives from a study of blood T cell repertoires in COVID-19. Sequenced by immunoSEQ multiplex PCR; TCRdb stores in-frame clones only, minus some. The repertoire holds roughly 200,000 clones, with approximately 80% as singletons. This CDR3 has 15 residues. J was trimmed by 13 bases and V by 2 bases; bases with no gene match: 12. Germline CDR1 reads SGHRS; CDR2 reads YFSETQ. Sample: peripheral blood. The sequence was collected from a middle-aged man with acute or convalescent COVID-19. The chain combines TRBV5-1 with TRBJ1-6, with TRBD1 matching over 7 bases. The CDR3 protein is CASSLGDRAISPLHF. In DNA form, the CDR3 reads TGCGCCAGCAGCTTAGGCGACAGGGCGATTTCCCCCCTCCACTTT.